This TCR beta chain was observed in a study of beta chain features in type 1 diabetes. Notes on the study in general: The cDNA sequencing approach could over-represent high-TCR-expressing cells. In every one of the four CD4+ subsets, TCRB CDR3s were moderately but significantly shorter in Type 1 diabetes patients. Researchers reported that naive, central memory and Treg TCRB repertoires appeared more similar in patients than in healthy donors. Equally in patients and controls, shorter templates might have been favored by PCR.

All of the isolated RNA was reverse transcribed, so expressed TCRB transcripts were sequenced. Assay: immunoSEQ multiplex PCR; the TCRdb copy retains only in-frame clones and omits some. The table includes approximately 150,000 clones, about 63% detected once. A CD45RO/CCR7/CD25/CD127/CD95/CD27 panel sorted naive, central memory, regulatory and stem cell-like memory CD4+ cells. This clone was counted a few times. Its antigen remains unknown. The receptor was derived from a man younger than 40 with type 1 diabetes. Source material: naive CD4+ T cells from blood.

The CDR3 DNA reads TGTGCCAGCAGTTTGATGGGGGTTACTGCCTACGAGCAGTACTTC. As protein: CASSLMGVTAYEQYF. The chain employs TRBV28 and TRBJ2-7; D may correspond to TRBD1 or TRBD2 (5 bases each). The germline V gene has CDR1 MDHEN and CDR2 SYDVKM. This CDR3 region has 15 residues. The V and J ends lost 3 bases and 2 bases respectively, with 14 bases between them.